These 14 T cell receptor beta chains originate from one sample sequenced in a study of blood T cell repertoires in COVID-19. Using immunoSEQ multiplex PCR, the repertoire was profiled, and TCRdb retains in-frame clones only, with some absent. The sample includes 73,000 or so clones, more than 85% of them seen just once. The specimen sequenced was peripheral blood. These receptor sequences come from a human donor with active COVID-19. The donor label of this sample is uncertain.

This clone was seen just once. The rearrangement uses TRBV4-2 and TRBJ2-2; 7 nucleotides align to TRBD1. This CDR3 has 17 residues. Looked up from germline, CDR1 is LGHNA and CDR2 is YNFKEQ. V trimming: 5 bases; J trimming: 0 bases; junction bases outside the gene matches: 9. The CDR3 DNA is TGTGCCAGCAGCTTCCCAAGGACAGGCACGAACACCGGGGAGCTGTTTTTT. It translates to CASSFPRTGTNTGELFF.

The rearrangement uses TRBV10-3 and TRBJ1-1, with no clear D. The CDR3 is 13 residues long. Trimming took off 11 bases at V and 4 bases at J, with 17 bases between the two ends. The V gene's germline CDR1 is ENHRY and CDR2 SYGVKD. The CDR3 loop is CAGGAGLGTEAFF. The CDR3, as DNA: TGTGCCGGAGGAGCAGGACTCGGCACTGAAGCTTTCTTT.

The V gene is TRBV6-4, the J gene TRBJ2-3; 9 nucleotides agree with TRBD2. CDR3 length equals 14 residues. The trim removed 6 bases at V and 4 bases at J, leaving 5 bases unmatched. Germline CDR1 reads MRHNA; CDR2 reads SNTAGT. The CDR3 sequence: CASSEREVADTQYF. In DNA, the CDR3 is TGTGCCAGCAGCGAGCGGGAGGTCGCAGATACGCAGTATTTT.

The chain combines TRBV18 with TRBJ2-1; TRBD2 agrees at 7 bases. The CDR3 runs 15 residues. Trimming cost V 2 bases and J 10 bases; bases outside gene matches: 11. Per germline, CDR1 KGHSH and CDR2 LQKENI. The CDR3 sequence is CASSPWQGGPREQFF. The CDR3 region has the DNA TGTGCCAGCTCACCATGGCAGGGAGGGCCCCGGGAGCAGTTCTTC.

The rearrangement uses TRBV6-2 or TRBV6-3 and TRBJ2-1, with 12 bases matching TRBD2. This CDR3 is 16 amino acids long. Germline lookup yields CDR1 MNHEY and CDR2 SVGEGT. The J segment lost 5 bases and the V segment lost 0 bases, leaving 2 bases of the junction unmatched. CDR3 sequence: CASSYSRLAGDNEQFF. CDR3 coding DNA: TGTGCCAGCAGTTACTCCCGACTAGCGGGAGACAATGAGCAGTTCTTC.

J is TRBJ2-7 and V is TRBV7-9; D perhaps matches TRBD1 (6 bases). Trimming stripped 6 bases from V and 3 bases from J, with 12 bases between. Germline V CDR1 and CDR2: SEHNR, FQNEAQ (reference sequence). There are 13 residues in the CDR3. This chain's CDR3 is CASSFTQGYEQYF. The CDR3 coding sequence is TGTGCCAGCAGTTTTACACAGGGCTACGAGCAGTACTTC.

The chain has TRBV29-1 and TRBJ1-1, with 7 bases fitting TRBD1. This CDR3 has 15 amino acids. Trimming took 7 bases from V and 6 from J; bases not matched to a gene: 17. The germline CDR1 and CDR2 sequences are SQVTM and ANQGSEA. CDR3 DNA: TGCAGCGCGGGAGGCCCCTCACCCGGGACAGCTGAAGCTTTCTTT. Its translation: CSAGGPSPGTAEAFF.

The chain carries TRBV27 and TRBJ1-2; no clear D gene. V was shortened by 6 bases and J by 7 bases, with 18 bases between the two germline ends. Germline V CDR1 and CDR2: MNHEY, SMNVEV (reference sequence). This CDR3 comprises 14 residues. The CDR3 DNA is TGTGCCAGCAGCCCCGGGGAGGGCCATATTGGCTACACCTTC. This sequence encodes CASSPGEGHIGYTF.

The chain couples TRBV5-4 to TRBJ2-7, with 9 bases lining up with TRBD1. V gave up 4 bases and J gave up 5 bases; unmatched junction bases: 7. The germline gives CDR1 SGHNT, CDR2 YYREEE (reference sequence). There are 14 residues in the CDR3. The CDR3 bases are TGTGCCAGCAGCACACAGGGGGCTGCAGACGAGCAGTACTTC. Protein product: CASSTQGAADEQYF.

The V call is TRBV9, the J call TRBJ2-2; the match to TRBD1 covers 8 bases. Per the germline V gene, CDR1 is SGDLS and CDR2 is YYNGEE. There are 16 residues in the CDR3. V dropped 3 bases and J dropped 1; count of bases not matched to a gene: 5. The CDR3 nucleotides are TGTGCCAGCAGCGATATGACAGGGGTGAACACCGGGGAGCTGTTTTTT. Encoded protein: CASSDMTGVNTGELFF.

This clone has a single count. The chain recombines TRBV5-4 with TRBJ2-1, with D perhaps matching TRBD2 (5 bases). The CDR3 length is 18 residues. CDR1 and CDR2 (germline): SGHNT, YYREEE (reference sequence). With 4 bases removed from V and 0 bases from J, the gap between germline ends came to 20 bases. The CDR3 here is CASSLQALATSSYNEQFF. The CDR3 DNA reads TGTGCCAGCAGCCTACAAGCCCTAGCTACTAGCTCCTACAATGAGCAGTTCTTC.

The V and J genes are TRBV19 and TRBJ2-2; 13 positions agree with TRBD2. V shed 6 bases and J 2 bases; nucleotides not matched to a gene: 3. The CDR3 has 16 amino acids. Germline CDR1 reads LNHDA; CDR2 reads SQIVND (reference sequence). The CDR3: CASRTSGGSNTGELFF. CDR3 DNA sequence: TGTGCCAGTAGGACTAGCGGGGGGTCCAACACCGGGGAGCTGTTTTTT.

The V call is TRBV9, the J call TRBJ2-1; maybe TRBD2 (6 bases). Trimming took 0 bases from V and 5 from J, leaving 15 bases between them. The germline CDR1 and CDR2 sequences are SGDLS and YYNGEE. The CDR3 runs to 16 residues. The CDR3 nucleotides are TGTGCCAGCAGCGTAGTGGGTAGCGGTTACAACAATGAGCAGTTCTTC. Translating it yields CASSVVGSGYNNEQFF.

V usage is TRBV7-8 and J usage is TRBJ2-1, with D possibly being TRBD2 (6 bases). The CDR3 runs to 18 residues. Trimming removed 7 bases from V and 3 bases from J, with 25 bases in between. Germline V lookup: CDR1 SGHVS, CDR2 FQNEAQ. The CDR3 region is CASKFFVGGSINYNEQFF. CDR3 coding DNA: TGTGCCAGCAAGTTTTTTGTTGGGGGGTCGATAAACTACAATGAGCAGTTCTTC.